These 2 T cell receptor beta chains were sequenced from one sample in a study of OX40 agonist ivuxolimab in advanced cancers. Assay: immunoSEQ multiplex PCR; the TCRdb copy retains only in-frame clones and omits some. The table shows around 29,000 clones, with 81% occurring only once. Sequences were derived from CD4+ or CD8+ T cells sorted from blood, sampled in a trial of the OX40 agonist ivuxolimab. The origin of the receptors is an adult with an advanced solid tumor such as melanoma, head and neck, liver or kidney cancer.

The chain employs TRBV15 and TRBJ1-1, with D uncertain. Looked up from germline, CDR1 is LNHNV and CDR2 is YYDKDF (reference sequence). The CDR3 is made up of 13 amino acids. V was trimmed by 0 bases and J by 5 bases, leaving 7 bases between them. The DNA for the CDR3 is TGTGCCACCAGCAGAGATTGGATAACTGAAGCTTTCTTT. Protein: CATSRDWITEAFF. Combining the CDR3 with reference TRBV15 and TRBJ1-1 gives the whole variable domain DAMVIQNPRYQVTQFGKPVTLSCSQTLNHNVMYWYQQKSSQAPKLLFHYYDKDFNNEADTPDNFQSRRPNTSFCFLDIRSPGLGDTAMYLCATSRDWITEAFFGQGTRLTVV.

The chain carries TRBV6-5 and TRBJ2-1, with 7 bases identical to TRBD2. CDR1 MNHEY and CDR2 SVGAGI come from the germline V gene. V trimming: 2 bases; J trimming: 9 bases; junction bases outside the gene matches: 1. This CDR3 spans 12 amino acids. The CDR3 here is CASSYPGGEQFF. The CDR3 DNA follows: TGTGCCAGCAGTTACCCGGGAGGTGAGCAGTTCTTC.